This TCR beta chain came from a study of blood T cell repertoires in COVID-19. Turning to the study itself: Whether acute or convalescent, the COVID-19 samples came from the United States, Italy and Spain.

The CDR3 extends over 18 amino acids. The V and J ends lost 0 bases and 4 bases respectively, with 18 bases between them. Germline CDR1 KGHSH, CDR2 LQKENI. In the authors' workflow: Reference gene primer amplification gave nucleated cell count estimates. Clones were read by immunoSEQ multiplex PCR, and TCRdb kept only the in-frame ones, dropping some. V, J and clone size derive from that table, while D and trimming were established from the DNA sequence. The data show 40,000 or so clones, with roughly 80% seen just once and around 30% held by the top ten. The sample consisted of peripheral blood. The rearrangement uses TRBV18 and TRBJ2-2; D is uncertain. This receptor was obtained from a woman in her 70s with acute or convalescent COVID-19. The CDR3 nucleotides are TGTGCCAGCTCACCACCGGCAGGCCCCTCGTCCCCCACCGGGGAGCTGTTTTTT. The encoded protein is CASSPPAGPSSPTGELFF.